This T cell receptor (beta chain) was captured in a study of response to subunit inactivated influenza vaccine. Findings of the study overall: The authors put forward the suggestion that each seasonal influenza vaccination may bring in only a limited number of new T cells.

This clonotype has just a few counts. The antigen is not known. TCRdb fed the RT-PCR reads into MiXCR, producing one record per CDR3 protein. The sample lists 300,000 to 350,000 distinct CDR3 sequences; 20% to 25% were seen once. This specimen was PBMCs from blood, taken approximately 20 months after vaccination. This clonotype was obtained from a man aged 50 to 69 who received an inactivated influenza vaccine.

The CDR3 nucleotides are TGTGCCAGCACCACTACAGAGAGCTCCTATAATTCACCCCTCCACTTT. It codes for CASTTTESSYNSPLHF. The chain couples TRBV27 to TRBJ1-6; no firm D call. Deletions cut 7 bases from V and 0 bases from J, with 13 bases between. The CDR3 is 16 residues long. The germline CDR1 and CDR2 sequences are MNHEY and SMNVEV (reference sequence).